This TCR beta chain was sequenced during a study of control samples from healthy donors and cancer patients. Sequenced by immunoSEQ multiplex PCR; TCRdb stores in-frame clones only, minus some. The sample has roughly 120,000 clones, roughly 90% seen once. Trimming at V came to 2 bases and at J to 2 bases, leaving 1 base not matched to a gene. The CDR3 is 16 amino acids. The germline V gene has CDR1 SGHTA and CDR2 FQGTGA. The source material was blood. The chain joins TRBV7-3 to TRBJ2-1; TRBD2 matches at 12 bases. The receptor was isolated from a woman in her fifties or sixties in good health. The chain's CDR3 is CASSLLAGGPYNEQFF. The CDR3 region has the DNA TGTGCCAGCAGCTTACTAGCGGGAGGGCCCTACAATGAGCAGTTCTTC.